A single T cell receptor (beta chain) is shown here with its context. Its antigen is not known. Per the germline V gene, CDR1 is SGHTA and CDR2 is FQGNSA. The ends were cut back, 2 bases at V and 7 bases at J, with 12 bases in the middle. CDR3 length equals 13 residues. Constant-region reverse primers amplified full-length variable regions, followed by semi-nested Nested Universal Primer A PCR. MiXCR was run by TCRdb on the 5' RACE reads, yielding one entry per CDR3 protein. The data hold some 12,000 distinct CDR3 sequences, with roughly half observed a single time. Treg sorting used a CD4+CD25+CD127-/low gate. Findings and caveats of the study: Tumor Tregs overlapped most with tumor, then blood, naive CD4+ cells. The larger cohort examined one V-J beta rearrangement, not whole repertoires. The TCR gene usage of tumor memory CD4+ T cells clustered together with blood and lymph node memory CD4+ cells and with lymph node naive CD4+ cells.

This sequence originates from a female donor with breast cancer. The chain is built from TRBV7-2 and TRBJ2-7; D not resolved. Sample: tumor-infiltrating Tregs sorted from the breast tumor. DNA of the CDR3: TGTGCCAGCAGCTTAATCGCAGGTCAGGAGCAGTACTTC. Protein: CASSLIAGQEQYF. Full variable domain (outside the CDR3, taken from reference TRBV7-2 and TRBJ2-7): GAGVSQSPSNKVTEKGKDVELRCDPISGHTALYWYRQSLGQGLEFLIYFQGNSAPDKSGLPSDRFSAERTGGSVSTLTIQRTQQEDSAVYLCASSLIAGQEQYFGPGTRLTVT.